These 18 T cell receptor beta chains were all obtained from the same sample, sequenced in a study of cytotoxic CD8 clonotypes in ibrutinib-treated CLL. Produced via immunoSEQ multiplex PCR; TCRdb's table is partial and in-frame only. The sample gives about 130,000 clones, approximately 85% of which show up once; around 2% is in the top ten. The sequences come from PBMCs, collected after 24 months of ibrutinib treatment. These receptors were taken from a human donor with chronic lymphocytic leukemia.

This clone was found a few times. The chain employs TRBV19 and TRBJ2-3, with unresolved D. The CDR3 is 16 amino acids. V dropped 6 bases and J dropped 1 base, with 17 bases sitting between them. Germline V gene sequence: CDR1 LNHDA, CDR2 SQIVND (reference sequence). CDR3 region: CASSVDGPRGTDTQYF. As DNA, the CDR3 is TGTGCCAGTAGCGTCGACGGACCGCGAGGCACAGATACGCAGTATTTT.

With respect to this clone: The same CDR3 also results from other DNA sequences found in this sample. The genes are TRBV27 and TRBJ2-7, with TRBD2 matching over 13 bases. The junction had 6 bases not matched to a gene; V was cut back by 4 bases and J by 3 bases. CDR3 length equals 16 residues. The germline V gene has CDR1 MNHEY and CDR2 SMNVEV (reference sequence). In DNA form, the CDR3 reads TGTGCCAGCAGTTCGTTAGGGACTAGCGGGAACTACGAGCAGTACTTC. Translated: CASSSLGTSGNYEQYF.

The chain has TRBV11-1 and TRBJ1-1; 8 nucleotides line up with TRBD1. Germline trimming cut 6 bases from V and 3 bases from J; bases unmatched to any gene: 6. CDR3 length: 14 amino acids. CDR1 and CDR2 (germline): SGHAT, FQDESV (reference sequence). In DNA form, the CDR3 reads TGTGCCAGCAGTCGACAGGGGTGGGACACTGAAGCTTTCTTT. Amino acids: CASSRQGWDTEAFF.

The CDR3 DNA follows: TGTGCCAGCAGCCTTCTCCACTTCAGGGTAAGGGGAGATCAGCCCCAGCATTTT. Translating gives CASSLLHFRVRGDQPQHF. This chain joins TRBV28 and TRBJ1-5; tentatively, D is TRBD1 (5 bases). V was trimmed by 6 bases and J by 5 bases, leaving 26 bases between them. CDR1 and CDR2 from the germline V gene are MDHEN and SYDVKM. CDR3 length equals 18 residues.

In nucleotides, the CDR3 is TGTGCCAGCATTCCCGGCTGGGTCAACACTGAAGCTTTCTTT. Translated, it gives CASIPGWVNTEAFF. This sequence joins TRBV6-5 and TRBJ1-1; no clear D. The CDR3 length is 14 residues. V gave up 7 bases and J gave up 2 bases, with 14 bases separating them. Germline V gene data show CDR1 as MNHEY and CDR2 as SVGAGI.

The chain employs TRBV5-4 and TRBJ2-5; D remains ambiguous. Germline lookup yields CDR1 SGHNT and CDR2 YYREEE (reference sequence). The CDR3 consists of 13 residues. V lost 4 bases and J 4 bases, leaving 11 bases between the germline ends. CDR3 nucleotides: TGTGCCAGCAGCAGGGTAACCGCAGAGACCCAGTACTTC. This encodes CASSRVTAETQYF.

This rearrangement joins TRBV13 to TRBJ1-4; a possible D gene is TRBD1 (5 bases). Trimming cost V 11 bases and J 7 bases, with 20 bases left between them. The CDR3 is 14 amino acids. Looked up from germline, CDR1 is PRHDT and CDR2 is FYEKMQ (reference sequence). CDR3 residues: CASRIRGGGEKLFF. The CDR3 DNA reads TGTGCCTCGCGAATCCGGGGGGGAGGTGAAAAACTGTTTTTT.

The chain employs TRBV19 and TRBJ1-1; D not certain. This CDR3 contains 14 residues. Germline V gene lookup returns CDR1 LNHDA and CDR2 SQIVND (reference sequence). V was clipped by 5 bases and J by 1 base, with 11 bases between them. CDR3 DNA sequence: TGTGCCAGTAGTTCAAGGACGGAGAACACTGAAGCTTTCTTT. Translating gives CASSSRTENTEAFF. The whole variable domain, remainder taken from reference TRBV19 and TRBJ1-1, is DGGITQSPKYLFRKEGQNVTLSCEQNLNHDAMYWYRQDPGQGLRLIYYSQIVNDFQKGDIAEGYSVSREKKESFPLTVTSAQKNPTAFYLCASSSRTENTEAFFGQGTRLTVV.

The chain uses TRBV7-3 and TRBJ1-1; D not resolved. The CDR3 is 14 amino acids. V was shortened by 3 bases and J by 0 bases, with 8 bases between the two germline ends. The germline V gene encodes CDR1 SGHTA and CDR2 FQGTGA. CDR3 region: CASSFSQMNTEAFF. DNA of the CDR3: TGTGCCAGCAGCTTCTCGCAGATGAACACTGAAGCTTTCTTT.

This chain joins TRBV29-1 and TRBJ1-3, with no clear D. CDR1 and CDR2 from the germline V gene are SQVTM and ANQGSEA. V gave up 7 bases and J gave up 0 bases, with 16 bases separating them. The CDR3 is made up of 15 amino acids. The chain's CDR3 is CSAKPLLSSGNTIYF. Written as DNA, the CDR3 is TGCAGCGCCAAACCCTTATTAAGCTCTGGAAACACCATATATTTT.

The V call is TRBV29-1, the J call TRBJ1-1; no firm D call. The CDR3 runs to 13 residues. Trimming took 2 bases from V and 0 from J, leaving 7 bases between them. Germline V gives CDR1 SQVTM, CDR2 ANQGSEA. DNA of the CDR3: TGCAGCGTTGAATGGCATATGAACACTGAAGCTTTCTTT. Translated, it gives CSVEWHMNTEAFF.

The chain uses TRBV28 and TRBJ1-2; unclear D gene. Trimming took 4 bases from V and 5 from J, leaving 23 bases between them. The CDR3 runs to 17 residues. The germline gives CDR1 MDHEN, CDR2 SYDVKM. This CDR3 reads CASSSGARGGLRYGYTF. DNA of the CDR3: TGTGCCAGCAGTTCGGGCGCACGGGGAGGGCTTCGTTATGGCTACACCTTC.

This chain links TRBV30 with TRBJ1-5; D not resolved. CDR1 and CDR2 (germline): GTSNPN, SVGIG (reference sequence). The CDR3 loop spans 17 amino acids. V dropped 0 bases and J dropped 4 bases, with 19 bases sitting between them. The CDR3 DNA is TGTGCCTGGAGTGTAAGGATGCCGGATCATAAGAATCAGCCCCAGCATTTT. This encodes CAWSVRMPDHKNQPQHF.

This clone came up once. The CDR3 loop is CASRTRRLAGGPNTGELFF. CDR3 in DNA: TGTGCCAGCAGGACCCGGCGTTTAGCGGGGGGACCCAACACCGGGGAGCTGTTTTTT. This rearrangement joins TRBV2 to TRBJ2-2; TRBD2 aligns across 10 bases. After removal of 6 bases from V and 2 bases from J, the junction contained 15 bases not matched to a gene. CDR3 length: 19 amino acids. Germline CDR1 and CDR2: SNHLY and FYNNEI.

A few counts support this clone. Here the CDR3 DNA reads TGTGCCAGCAGACGAGATGGGGCTCAAGGCTACACCTTC. Translated, it gives CASRRDGAQGYTF. The rearrangement joins TRBV2 to TRBJ1-2; D is perhaps TRBD1 (5 bases). The CDR3 sequence is 13 residues long. The V gene's germline CDR1 is SNHLY and CDR2 FYNNEI. Trimming stripped 6 bases from V and 8 bases from J, with 16 bases between.

V and J are TRBV5-1 and TRBJ2-7; perhaps TRBD2 as D (6 bases). The ends were cut back, 3 bases at V and 5 bases at J, with 15 bases in the middle. The CDR3 extends over 14 amino acids. The V gene's germline CDR1 is SGHRS and CDR2 YFSETQ. For the CDR3, the DNA is TGCGCCAGCAGCTCTCGTGCCGGCGGGAACGAGCAGTACTTC. Translated, it gives CASSSRAGGNEQYF.

This sequence joins TRBV19 and TRBJ1-2; 7 nucleotides line up with TRBD1. The CDR3 runs 12 residues. The V gene's germline CDR1 is LNHDA and CDR2 SQIVND (reference sequence). In DNA form, the CDR3 reads TGTGCGTCGACAGGGAGTTTTTTTGGCTACACCTTC. It yields the protein CASTGSFFGYTF.

The chain carries TRBV2 and TRBJ2-7, with no clear D. Trimming cost V 6 bases and J 1 base, with 16 bases left between them. CDR3 size: 15 residues. CDR1 is SNHLY and CDR2 is FYNNEI in the germline V gene. CDR3 sequence (DNA): TGTGCCAGCAGCTGGACCCCGGCGGCATCCTACGAGCAGTACTTC. Protein: CASSWTPAASYEQYF. The variable domain in full, with the rest retrieved from reference TRBV2 and TRBJ2-7, is EPEVTQTPSHQVTQMGQEVILRCVPISNHLYFYWYRQILGQKVEFLVSFYNNEISEKSEIFDDQFSVERPDGSNFTLKIRSTKLEDSAMYFCASSWTPAASYEQYFGPGTRLTVT.